Listed below are T cell receptor beta chains from one sample, sequenced in a study of blood T cells in healthy people across ages. In TCRdb, the 5' RACE reads were re-called with MiXCR into one record per CDR3 protein. The sample shows more than 600,000 distinct CDR3 sequences, approximately 25% of them seen only once. These data were also reused for a study on T cells of mothers and their children.

Sequencing used blood. All receptors come from a boy between 10 and 17 years old in good health. The CDR3 runs from the conserved cysteine through the conserved F or W. D genes are given only for firm matches. Size is stated for part of the rows, as once, few or many counts, or as a class when the clone is expanded.

V: TRBV20-1; size: .; J: TRBJ1-2; D: .; DNA: TGCAGTGCCATAGGGGATTGGCTCGCTGGCTACACCTTC; CDR3: CSAIGDWLAGYTF
V: TRBV27; size: few; J: TRBJ1-2; D: .; DNA: TGTGCCAGCTGGGGGACCAGGGACCTGCTCTATGGCTACACCTTC; CDR3: CASWGTRDLLYGYTF
V: TRBV6-1; size: .; J: TRBJ2-3; D: .; DNA: TGTGCCAGCAGTCGCCAGGAAGGAAGACTAGGCACAGATACGCAGTATTTT; CDR3: CASSRQEGRLGTDTQYF
V: TRBV7-9; size: .; J: TRBJ2-3; D: TRBD2; DNA: TGTGCCAGCAGCCCTGGGAGGACTAGCGGGAGCGACGATACGCAGTATTTT; CDR3: CASSPGRTSGSDDTQYF
V: TRBV20-1; size: .; J: TRBJ2-1; D: TRBD2; DNA: TGCAGTGCTAGCCGGGGACTAGCGGGAGTTAATGAGCAGTTCTTC; CDR3: CSASRGLAGVNEQFF
V: TRBV27; size: .; J: TRBJ2-5; D: .; DNA: TGTGCCAGCAGTTCCCATTTGCTCCTTCCCACCCAGTACTTC; CDR3: CASSSHLLLPTQYF
V: TRBV4-1; size: .; J: TRBJ2-1; D: .; DNA: TGCGCCAGCAGCCAAGATCAGGAAGGGAGGTGGTACAATGAGCAGTTCTTC; CDR3: CASSQDQEGRWYNEQFF
V: TRBV5-1; size: few; J: TRBJ2-5; D: TRBD2; DNA: TGCGCCAGCAGCTTGGAGGGACTAGCGGGAGGATGGGAGACCCAGTACTTC; CDR3: CASSLEGLAGGWETQYF
V: TRBV7-3; size: .; J: TRBJ1-6; D: .; DNA: TGTGCCAGCAGCAACACAGGACGGGGTTCACCCCTCCACTTT; CDR3: CASSNTGRGSPLHF
V: TRBV7-2; size: .; J: TRBJ1-3; D: TRBD1; DNA: TGTGCCAGCAGCTTGAGTGGGACAGGGGGTAGAGGAAACACCATATATTTT; CDR3: CASSLSGTGGRGNTIYF
V: TRBV20-1; size: few; J: TRBJ2-1; D: .; DNA: TGCAGTGCTAGTATGAGCGGCTCCTACAATGAGCAGTTCTTC; CDR3: CSASMSGSYNEQFF
V: TRBV29-1; size: .; J: TRBJ1-1; D: .; DNA: TGCAGCGTGGATGCACAGGGTGAAGCTTTCTTT; CDR3: CSVDAQGEAFF
V: TRBV29-1; size: few; J: TRBJ1-1; D: .; DNA: TGCAGCGTTGGTTTTTTAGGGCAGGGAGAAGGCTACCGACTAGAAGCTTTCTTT; CDR3: CSVGFLGQGEGYRLEAFF
V: TRBV7-8; size: .; J: TRBJ2-7; D: .; DNA: TGTGCCAGCAGCCCCGGATTTTGGGACCATTCCTACGAGCAGTACTTC; CDR3: CASSPGFWDHSYEQYF
V: TRBV5-1; size: .; J: TRBJ2-7; D: .; DNA: TGCGCCAGCAGCTTGGTGGGTGGACACGAGCAGTACTTC; CDR3: CASSLVGGHEQYF
V: TRBV7-6; size: .; J: TRBJ1-1; D: .; DNA: TGTGCCAGCAGCTTAGGTCTCGCGAGACCCCATGGGAACACTGAAGCTTTCTTT; CDR3: CASSLGLARPHGNTEAFF
V: TRBV27; size: .; J: TRBJ2-1; D: .; DNA: TGTGCCAGCAGTTCCAGAGGGGGAGCAAATGAGCAGTTCTTC; CDR3: CASSSRGGANEQFF
V: TRBV7-8; size: .; J: TRBJ1-4; D: .; DNA: TGTGCCAGCAGCTTAGTCCCGAGTAATGAAAAACTGTTTTTT; CDR3: CASSLVPSNEKLFF
V: TRBV6-2/TRBV6-3; size: .; J: TRBJ1-1; D: .; DNA: TGTGCCAGCACAGCAGCGGTGAACACTGAAGCTTTCTTT; CDR3: CASTAAVNTEAFF
V: TRBV27; size: few; J: TRBJ2-5; D: .; DNA: TGTGCCAGCAGAGACAGTCTAGAGACCCAGTACTTC; CDR3: CASRDSLETQYF
V: TRBV4-3; size: .; J: TRBJ2-7; D: .; DNA: TGCGCCAGCAGCCAAGATCGGGGGACCGCCGAGCAGTACTTC; CDR3: CASSQDRGTAEQYF
V: TRBV11-3; size: .; J: TRBJ2-1; D: .; DNA: TGTGCCAGCAGCTCTCGCTCTTGGCCGTCCTACAATGAGCAGTTCTTC; CDR3: CASSSRSWPSYNEQFF